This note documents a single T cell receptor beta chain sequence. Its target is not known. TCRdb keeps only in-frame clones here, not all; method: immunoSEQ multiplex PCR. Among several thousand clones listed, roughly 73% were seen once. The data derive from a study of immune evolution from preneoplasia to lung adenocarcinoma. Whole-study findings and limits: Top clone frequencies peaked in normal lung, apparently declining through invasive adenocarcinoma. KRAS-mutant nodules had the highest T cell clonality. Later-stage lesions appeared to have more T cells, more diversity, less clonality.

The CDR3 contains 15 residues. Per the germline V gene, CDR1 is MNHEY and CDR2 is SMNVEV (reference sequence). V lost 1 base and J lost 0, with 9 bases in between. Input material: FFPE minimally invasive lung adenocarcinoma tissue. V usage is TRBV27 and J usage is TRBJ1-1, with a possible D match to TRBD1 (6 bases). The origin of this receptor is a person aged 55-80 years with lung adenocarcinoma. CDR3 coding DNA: TGTGCCAGCAGTTTATTAGGGGGACTGAACACTGAAGCTTTCTTT. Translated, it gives CASSLLGGLNTEAFF.